The next 29 T cell receptor beta chains were all read from a single sample in a study of T cells after posttransplantation cyclophosphamide. The method was immunoSEQ multiplex PCR; TCRdb's version includes in-frame clones alone and lacks a portion of them. This table holds approximately 21,000 clones, roughly 98% found once. Sequencing was carried out using naive CD8+ T cells sorted from PBMCs. The receptors stem from a man aged 40-50 years in good health, CMV-negative, and a related stem cell transplant donor.

The genes are TRBV7-8 and TRBJ2-7, with 10 positions matching TRBD2. Losses at the gene ends were 3 bases for V and 2 bases for J; bases not matched to a gene: 4. Germline CDR1 is SGHVS and CDR2 is FQNEAQ. CDR3 length: 15 amino acids. The CDR3 reads CASSFGLADPYEQYF. The CDR3 bases are TGTGCCAGCAGCTTCGGACTAGCGGATCCCTACGAGCAGTACTTC.

This clone was seen just once. The rearrangement joins TRBV7-8 to TRBJ2-5, with TRBD2 as a possible D gene (5 bases). The J call is in doubt because the DNA end fits TRBJ2-7 better. Germline CDR1 reads SGHVS; CDR2 reads FQNEAQ. The CDR3 runs 16 residues. In nucleotides, the CDR3 is TGTGCCAGCAGCTTGTTTCTATCGACTAAAGACTACGAGCAGTACTTC. Translation: CASSLFLSTKDYEQYF.

The chain employs TRBV5-1 and TRBJ2-1; 12 bases fit TRBD2. V gave up 4 bases and J gave up 3 bases; unmatched junction bases: 8. Germline CDR1 reads SGHRS; CDR2 reads YFSETQ. The CDR3 is 17 residues long. The CDR3 sequence: CASSLGLAGSLYNEQFF. The CDR3 DNA follows: TGCGCCAGCAGCCTCGGACTAGCGGGATCTCTCTACAATGAGCAGTTCTTC.

V and J are TRBV9 and TRBJ2-1, with a tentative D call TRBD1 (6 bases). Germline V gene sequence: CDR1 SGDLS, CDR2 YYNGEE. This CDR3 region has 12 residues. Trimming took off 4 bases at V and 9 bases at J, with 11 bases between the two ends. The CDR3 sequence: CASSKTGLEQFF. The CDR3 nucleotides are TGTGCCAGCAGCAAAACAGGGCTTGAGCAGTTCTTC.

The chain is built from TRBV7-6 and TRBJ1-1; D may be TRBD1 (6 bases). Trimming removed 1 base from V and 8 bases from J, with 11 bases in between. This CDR3 is built from 13 residues. Germline assignment: CDR1 SGHVS and CDR2 FNYEAQ. The CDR3 DNA reads TGTGCCAGCAGCTTAGTAGGGGGAGCAGAAGCTTTCTTT. As protein: CASSLVGGAEAFF.

CDR3 in DNA: TGCGCCAGCAGCCAAGACAGGGGAACCTACGAGCAGTACTTC. Protein product: CASSQDRGTYEQYF. J is TRBJ2-7 and V is TRBV4-3, with D possibly being TRBD1 (6 bases). Germline V CDR1 and CDR2: LGHNA, YSLEER. This CDR3 is 14 amino acids long. Trimming cost V 0 bases and J 2 bases, with 8 bases left between them.

This sequence joins TRBV19 and TRBJ2-7; 11 bases map to TRBD1. The CDR3 consists of 14 residues. CDR1 is LNHDA and CDR2 is SQIVND in the germline V gene (reference sequence). V lost 3 bases, J lost 5 bases, and 3 bases stayed unmatched. The CDR3 here is CASSIGTGGNEQYF. CDR3 in DNA: TGTGCCAGTAGTATTGGGACAGGGGGGAACGAGCAGTACTTC.

This chain links TRBV5-8 with TRBJ1-1, with D tentatively TRBD1 (6 bases). CDR1 is SGHTS and CDR2 is YDEGEE in the germline V gene. Trimming shortened V by 4 bases and J by 1 base, and 11 bases separated the two germline ends. CDR3 size: 14 residues. CDR3 in amino acids: CASSHPTGNTEAFF. CDR3 sequence (DNA): TGTGCCAGCAGCCATCCGACAGGGAACACTGAAGCTTTCTTT.

The chain employs TRBV11-3 and TRBJ2-2; TRBD1 matches 9 bases. The CDR3 extends over 16 amino acids. Germline CDR1 SGHNT, CDR2 YENEEA. V dropped 5 bases and J dropped 4; count of bases not matched to a gene: 8. In DNA form, the CDR3 reads TGTGCCAGCAGCCTATACAGGGGGCCGGGCACCGGGGAGCTGTTTTTT. Protein product: CASSLYRGPGTGELFF. Drawing the rest from reference TRBV11-3 and TRBJ2-2, the complete variable domain is EAGVVQSPRYKIIEKKQPVAFWCNPISGHNTLYWYLQNLGQGPELLIRYENEEAVDDSQLPKDRFSAERLKGVDSTLKIQPAELGDSAVYLCASSLYRGPGTGELFFGEGSRLTVL.

The genes are TRBV6-5 and TRBJ2-7, with TRBD2 identical over 11 bases. Germline loops: CDR1 MNHEY, CDR2 SVGAGI. V dropped 3 bases and J dropped 6; count of bases not matched to a gene: 1. The CDR3 has 13 residues. The CDR3 region is CASSYGTSGEQYF. For the CDR3, the DNA is TGTGCCAGCAGTTATGGGACTAGCGGCGAGCAGTACTTC.

Regarding this clone: The identical CDR3 is also encoded by other nucleotide sequences in the sample. The rearrangement joins TRBV19 to TRBJ2-1, with 9 bases identical to TRBD2. V lost 5 bases and J lost 4; bases outside the gene matches: 9. The CDR3 totals 16 residues. CDR1 and CDR2 (germline): LNHDA, SQIVND (reference sequence). The CDR3 loop is CASSVLGLAGYNEQFF. In DNA, the CDR3 is TGTGCCAGTAGTGTACTGGGGCTAGCGGGGTACAATGAGCAGTTCTTC.

The chain combines TRBV7-2 with TRBJ1-2; tentative D call: TRBD1 (6 bases). Per the germline V gene, CDR1 is SGHTA and CDR2 is FQGNSA. V was trimmed by 4 bases and J by 4 bases, leaving 13 bases between them. The CDR3 runs to 14 residues. CDR3 protein: CASSSTLDSYGYTF. The CDR3 bases are TGTGCCAGCAGCTCCACCTTGGACAGCTATGGCTACACCTTC.

The V and J genes are TRBV7-2 and TRBJ2-4; D call uncertain. V gave up 1 base and J gave up 0 bases, with 10 bases separating them. The CDR3 runs to 16 residues. Germline loops: CDR1 SGHTA, CDR2 FQGNSA. The CDR3 DNA is TGTGCCAGCAGCTTAGTCCATTTACTAGCCAAAAACATTCAGTACTTC. Amino acid sequence: CASSLVHLLAKNIQYF. Filled out from reference TRBV7-2 and TRBJ2-4, the complete variable domain reads GAGVSQSPSNKVTEKGKDVELRCDPISGHTALYWYRQSLGQGLEFLIYFQGNSAPDKSGLPSDRFSAERTGGSVSTLTIQRTQQEDSAVYLCASSLVHLLAKNIQYFGAGTRLSVL.

V usage is TRBV19 and J usage is TRBJ2-7; a weak D match, TRBD2 (5 bases). Trimming took 3 bases from V and 7 from J, leaving 13 bases between them. CDR1 LNHDA and CDR2 SQIVND come from the germline V gene (reference sequence). CDR3 length: 13 amino acids. The CDR3 DNA reads as TGTGCCAGTAGTATTGGGAGAACGGTTGAGCAGTACTTC. This codes for CASSIGRTVEQYF.

The chain employs TRBV28 and TRBJ2-6, with a tentative D call TRBD1 (5 bases). The ends were cut back, 6 bases at V and 0 bases at J, with 9 bases in the middle. The CDR3 contains 15 residues. Germline V CDR1 and CDR2: MDHEN, SYDVKM. CDR3 amino acids: CASSPRGSGANVLTF. The CDR3 DNA sequence: TGTGCCAGCAGCCCTAGGGGCTCTGGGGCCAACGTCCTGACTTTC.

Comment on this clone: Distinct nucleotide sequences in the sample also encode this CDR3. The chain carries TRBV28 and TRBJ2-5; D is uncertain. The ends were cut back, 6 bases at V and 4 bases at J, with 9 bases in the middle. From germline, CDR1 is MDHEN and CDR2 SYDVKM. The CDR3 runs to 12 residues. The CDR3 reads CASSLLRETQYF. Here the CDR3 DNA reads TGTGCCAGCAGCCTGCTGCGAGAGACCCAGTACTTC.

This sequence joins TRBV7-9 and TRBJ2-1, with D possibly matching TRBD1 (6 bases). The CDR3 contains 18 residues. The V gene's germline CDR1 is SEHNR and CDR2 FQNEAQ (reference sequence). V lost 3 bases to trimming and J lost 5 bases, with 23 bases between them. This CDR3 reads CASSFRQIPPPGDNEQFF. In DNA, the CDR3 is TGTGCCAGCAGCTTCCGGCAGATCCCCCCACCAGGGGACAATGAGCAGTTCTTC. Complete variable domain (other parts from reference TRBV7-9 and TRBJ2-1): DTGVSQNPRHKITKRGQNVTFRCDPISEHNRLYWYRQTLGQGPEFLTYFQNEAQLEKSRLLSDRFSAERPKGSFSTLEIQRTEQGDSAMYLCASSFRQIPPPGDNEQFFGPGTRLTVL.

This chain uses TRBV6-5 with TRBJ1-1, with D perhaps matching TRBD1 (6 bases). V lost 6 bases to trimming and J lost 4 bases, with 12 bases between them. The CDR3 loop spans 13 amino acids. Germline V CDR1 and CDR2: MNHEY, SVGAGI. CDR3 sequence: CASRSGVGTEAFF. CDR3 sequence (DNA): TGTGCCAGCAGGTCAGGGGTTGGCACTGAAGCTTTCTTT.

The V gene is TRBV14, the J gene TRBJ2-1; tentatively, D is TRBD2 (5 bases). Trimming removed 4 bases from V and 1 base from J, with 14 bases in between. The CDR3 spans 16 residues. Germline lookup yields CDR1 SGHDN and CDR2 FVKESK. CDR3 DNA: TGTGCCAGCAGCCTGAGAGGGAAAGGGTCCTACAATGAGCAGTTCTTC. Translation gives CASSLRGKGSYNEQFF.

The chain combines TRBV6-1 with TRBJ2-7, with D perhaps matching TRBD2 (5 bases). CDR3 length: 15 amino acids. CDR1 is MNHNS and CDR2 is SASEGT in the germline V gene. Between the trimmed V and J ends, which lost 2 bases and 3 bases, there was a span of 14 bases. CDR3 DNA sequence: TGTGCCAGCAGTGAATGGTCACGGGGTAACTACGAGCAGTACTTC. Amino acids: CASSEWSRGNYEQYF.

The chain joins TRBV6-5 to TRBJ2-1; D not resolved. The germline CDR1 and CDR2 sequences are MNHEY and SVGAGI. Trimming cost V 6 bases and J 9 bases, with 15 bases left between them. The CDR3 has 13 amino acids. CDR3 amino acids: CASRNTLVGEQFF. The CDR3 coding sequence is TGTGCCAGCAGGAATACCCTAGTGGGTGAGCAGTTCTTC.

The chain links TRBV9 to TRBJ2-7, with 9 bases that match TRBD1. This CDR3 is 13 amino acids long. Germline CDR1 is SGDLS and CDR2 is YYNGEE. J gave up 5 bases and V 3 bases, and 3 bases lay outside the gene matches. CDR3 region: CASSGRTGDEQYF. The DNA of the CDR3 is TGTGCCAGCAGCGGACGGACAGGGGACGAGCAGTACTTC.

V gene TRBV6-5 combines with J gene TRBJ1-5; weak D call: TRBD1 (5 bases). CDR1 is MNHEY and CDR2 is SVGAGI in the germline V gene. The V end lost 6 bases, the J end lost 9 bases, and 15 bases lay between the germline ends. The CDR3 is 13 amino acids. The CDR3 DNA reads TGTGCCAGCAGCGTAGGAAGGGGTACGCCCCAGCATTTT. It codes for CASSVGRGTPQHF.

The chain joins TRBV14 to TRBJ2-3; 9 bases align to TRBD1. V trimming: 4 bases; J trimming: 5 bases; junction bases outside the gene matches: 7. CDR3 size: 15 residues. Looked up from germline, CDR1 is SGHDN and CDR2 is FVKESK. The CDR3 spells CASSRQTGGRDTQYF. DNA for the CDR3: TGTGCCAGCAGCCGACAGACAGGGGGTAGAGATACGCAGTATTTT.

The chain employs TRBV28 and TRBJ2-7; 9 nucleotides align to TRBD1. CDR1 is MDHEN, CDR2 SYDVKM, per germline. The CDR3 covers 14 residues. The V and J ends lost 6 bases and 4 bases, in that order; junction bases with no gene match: 7. CDR3 coding DNA: TGTGCCAGCAGCCGGGACAGGGAAATATACGAGCAGTACTTC. Translating gives CASSRDREIYEQYF.

The chain links TRBV5-4 to TRBJ2-1; a weak D match, TRBD2 (5 bases). There are 13 residues in the CDR3. CDR1 and CDR2 from the germline V gene are SGHNT and YYREEE (reference sequence). The ends were cut back, 6 bases at V and 3 bases at J, with 10 bases in the middle. CDR3 DNA sequence: TGTGCCAGCACCAGCGGAGACTACAATGAGCAGTTCTTC. Its translation is CASTSGDYNEQFF.

The gene calls are TRBV27 and TRBJ2-2; 12 bases agree with TRBD2. Germline V gene lookup returns CDR1 MNHEY and CDR2 SMNVEV (reference sequence). J gave up 1 base and V 2 bases, and 2 bases lay outside the gene matches. The CDR3 has 17 residues. This CDR3 reads CASSLTSGRMNTGELFF. CDR3 DNA: TGTGCCAGCAGTTTAACTAGCGGGAGGATGAACACCGGGGAGCTGTTTTTT.

The chain is built from TRBV27 and TRBJ2-1; a weak D match, TRBD1 (5 bases). The CDR3 loop spans 15 amino acids. Trimming pared 0 bases from V and 4 bases from J, leaving 10 bases between. The V gene's germline CDR1 is MNHEY and CDR2 SMNVEV (reference sequence). The CDR3 region has the DNA TGTGCCAGCAGTTTATCGTGGGGCGGTTACAATGAGCAGTTCTTC. It codes for CASSLSWGGYNEQFF.

V usage is TRBV27 and J usage is TRBJ2-2; 10 bases line up with TRBD1. CDR3 size: 13 residues. Germline CDR1 is MNHEY and CDR2 is SMNVEV (reference sequence). The trim removed 7 bases at V and 9 bases at J, leaving 5 bases unmatched. The CDR3, as DNA: TGTGCCAGCACCTGGGACAGGGGCCGGGAGCTGTTTTTT. Translation gives CASTWDRGRELFF.